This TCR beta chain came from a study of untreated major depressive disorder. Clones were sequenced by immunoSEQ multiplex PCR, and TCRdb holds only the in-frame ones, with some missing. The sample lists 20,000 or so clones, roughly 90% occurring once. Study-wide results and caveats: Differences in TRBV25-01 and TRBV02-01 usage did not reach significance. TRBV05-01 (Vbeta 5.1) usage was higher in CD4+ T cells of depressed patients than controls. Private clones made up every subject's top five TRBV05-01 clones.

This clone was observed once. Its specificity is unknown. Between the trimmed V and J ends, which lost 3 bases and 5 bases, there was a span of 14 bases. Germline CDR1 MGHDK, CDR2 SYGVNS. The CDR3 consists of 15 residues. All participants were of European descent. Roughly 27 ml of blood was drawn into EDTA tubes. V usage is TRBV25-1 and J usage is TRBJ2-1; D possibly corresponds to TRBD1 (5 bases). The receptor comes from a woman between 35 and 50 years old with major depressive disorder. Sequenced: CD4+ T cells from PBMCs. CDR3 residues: CASSDRYRQNNEQFF. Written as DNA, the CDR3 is TGTGCCAGCAGTGATCGGTACAGGCAAAACAATGAGCAGTTCTTC.